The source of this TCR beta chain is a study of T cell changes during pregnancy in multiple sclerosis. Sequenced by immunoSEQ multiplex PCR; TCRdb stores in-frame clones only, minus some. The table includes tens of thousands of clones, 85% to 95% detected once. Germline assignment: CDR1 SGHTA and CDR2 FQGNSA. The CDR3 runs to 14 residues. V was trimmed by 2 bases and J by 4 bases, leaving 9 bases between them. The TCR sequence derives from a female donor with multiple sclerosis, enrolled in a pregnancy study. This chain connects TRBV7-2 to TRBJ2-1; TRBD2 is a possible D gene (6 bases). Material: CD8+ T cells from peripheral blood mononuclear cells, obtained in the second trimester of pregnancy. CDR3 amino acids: CASSLLGTYNEQFF. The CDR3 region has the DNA TGTGCCAGCAGCTTACTCGGGACTTACAATGAGCAGTTCTTC.